The entry that follows covers one T cell receptor beta chain sequence. This specimen belongs to a study of blood T cell repertoires in COVID-19. The CDR3 consists of 12 residues. The V end was cut by 8 bases, the J end by 11 bases, with 18 bases between. CDR1 MDHEN and CDR2 SYDVKM come from the germline V gene. Measured with immunoSEQ multiplex PCR; TCRdb has only the in-frame clones, and not every one. The table shows some 270,000 clones, with around nine tenths occurring only once. V and J are TRBV28 and TRBJ1-1; D is possibly TRBD1 (5 bases). Source material: peripheral blood. The TCR was taken from a man in his forties with active or convalescent COVID-19. The CDR3 nucleotides read TGTGCCAGCTCCGTAGATGGGGCGCGTGCTTTCTTT. Protein: CASSVDGARAFF.